The clone carrying this TCR beta chain was counted ten times or more. Its cognate antigen is unknown. The V gene's germline CDR1 is MNHEY and CDR2 SMNVEV (reference sequence). Trimming left V 6 bases short and J 8 bases short, with 21 bases between. This CDR3 has 15 amino acids. The source material, RNA transcripts, was used to amplify TCR beta CDR3 regions. The TCR CDR3 first-round RT-PCR relied on the HTBI primer set. In TCRdb, the multiplex PCR reads were re-called with MiXCR into one record per CDR3 protein. The data hold around 520,000 distinct CDR3 sequences, with 14% observed a single time. This sample was taken from a study of T cells in Graves' hyperthyroidism and ophthalmopathy. Study overall: Specimen type is peripheral blood, collected at initial diagnosis prior to any treatment. The study's findings and limits: For ophthalmopathy, model prediction preceded onset by a median roughly 6.2 months. Blood also contained most expanded thyroid clonotypes above 0.001.

More than 9.5 ml fresh peripheral blood yielded the PBMCs. The V gene is TRBV27, the J gene TRBJ2-3; D possibly corresponds to TRBD1 (6 bases). The sequenced sample was blood. This TCR was sampled from a woman aged 40 to 50 with Graves' hyperthyroidism. The CDR3 DNA follows: TGTGCCAGCAGGCCTGGACAGATCCTTCAGAGTACGCAGTATTTT. Translated: CASRPGQILQSTQYF.